The clone carrying this T cell receptor (beta chain) was detected many times. This sample stems from a study of T cells in Graves' hyperthyroidism and ophthalmopathy. Hyperthyroidism patients were newly diagnosed, had disease duration under 2 months, and were aged 18 to 65 years. The CDR3 regions of TCR beta were amplified from RNA transcripts. TCR CDR3 underwent first-round RT-PCR with the HTBI primer set. TCRdb re-called the multiplex PCR reads through MiXCR, storing one row per CDR3 protein. Counted here are 500,000 to 600,000 distinct CDR3 sequences, over 15% occurring once; the ten biggest clones make up under 20%. The sequencing sample was made of blood. The TCR was taken from a woman younger than 30 with Graves' hyperthyroidism.

CDR3 region: CSARDPSFYEQYF. DNA of the CDR3: TGCAGTGCTAGAGATCCCAGCTTCTACGAGCAGTACTTC. The chain couples TRBV20-1 to TRBJ2-7, with no clear D. The ends were cut back, 0 bases at V and 3 bases at J, with 9 bases in the middle. Germline values: CDR1 DFQATT, CDR2 SNEGSKA (reference sequence). This CDR3 contains 13 residues.